The next 4 T cell receptor beta chains were all read from a single sample in a study of blood T cell repertoires in COVID-19. Produced via immunoSEQ multiplex PCR; TCRdb's table is partial and in-frame only. The table includes 100,000 to 150,000 clones, more than 85% detected once. The sample taken for sequencing was peripheral blood. Receptors were obtained from a man aged 55-75 years with COVID-19, enrolled during active disease.

This chain uses TRBV11-1 with TRBJ1-5; unclear D gene. The CDR3 runs to 13 residues. Germline V CDR1 and CDR2: SGHAT, FQDESV (reference sequence). Trimming shortened V by 11 bases and J by 9 bases, and 20 bases separated the two germline ends. CDR3 loop: CADAPPRRRPQHF. The CDR3 nucleotides are TGTGCCGATGCTCCTCCAAGGAGGCGGCCCCAGCATTTT.

The chain links TRBV5-8 to TRBJ2-5, with 8 nucleotides matching TRBD1. Germline loops: CDR1 SGHTS, CDR2 YDEGEE. CDR3 length: 13 amino acids. Trimming at V came to 7 bases and at J to 2 bases, leaving 4 bases not matched to a gene. The CDR3 reads CASCRDRQETQYF. The CDR3 nucleotides are TGTGCCAGCTGCCGGGACAGGCAAGAGACCCAGTACTTC.

This sequence joins TRBV11-1 and TRBJ1-2; D might be TRBD1 (5 bases). Trimming cost V 1 base and J 2 bases, with 8 bases left between them. This CDR3 has 14 residues. Germline V gene data show CDR1 as SGHAT and CDR2 as FQDESV (reference sequence). CDR3 DNA sequence: TGTGCCAGCAGCTTAGACAGGATCAACTATGGCTACACCTTC. As protein: CASSLDRINYGYTF.

The chain links TRBV5-1 to TRBJ1-2; 8 nucleotides align to TRBD1. CDR3 length equals 15 residues. V trimming: 7 bases; J trimming: 4 bases; junction bases outside the gene matches: 12. Germline lookup yields CDR1 SGHRS and CDR2 YFSETQ. The CDR3 sequence is CASAPTGEIAYGYTF. The DNA for the CDR3 is TGCGCCAGCGCCCCGACAGGGGAGATTGCCTATGGCTACACCTTC.